These T cell receptor beta chains were read from a single sample in a study of cytomegalovirus exposure and HLA in healthy donors. The method was immunoSEQ multiplex PCR; TCRdb's version includes in-frame clones alone and lacks a portion of them. Counted here are 190,000 or so clones, 82% occurring once; the ten biggest clones make up approximately 0.092%. Source material: PBMCs. These receptors were obtained from a boy under 10 years old in good health and CMV-seronegative. The conserved cysteine and the conserved F or W are not part of the CDR3 here.

TRBV15	TRBJ1-3	ATSRRGNSGNTIY
TRBV7-8	TRBJ1-2	ASRPEGSYGYT
TRBV4-2	TRBJ2-1	ASSLLRQSGGNEQF
TRBV28	TRBJ1-6	ASSFRSGRDTGSPLH
TRBV29-1	TRBJ1-2	SVEFPLDSEVYGYT
TRBV5-1	TRBJ2-1	ASSLALWGGADEQF
TRBV5-1	TRBJ2-3	ASSLDGLPSTDTQY
TRBV9	TRBJ2-3	ASSVESSGADTQY
TRBV6-4	TRBJ1-5	ASSQGIGQPQH
TRBV21-1	TRBJ2-3	ASSKGQVAVIFTDTQY
TRBV5-1	TRBJ2-3	ASSSRMSGGPTDTQY
TRBV9	TRBJ2-3	ASSTGQGAIQQY
TRBV6-5	TRBJ2-2	ASSRGPPFTGELF
TRBV11-2	TRBJ2-1	ASSLVAGLAREQF
TRBV2	TRBJ1-2	ASRDNQLYGYT
TRBV25-1	TRBJ1-2	ASSAGGNYGYT
TRBV6-5	TRBJ1-2	ASSLTDSSNYGYT
TRBV5-1	TRBJ2-5	ASSSESGAETQY
TRBV5-6	TRBJ1-5	ASSSGNQPQH
TRBV7-9	TRBJ2-1	ASGSSYNEQF
TRBV11-2	TRBJ2-5	ASSSLPEGQGGETQY
TRBV29-1	TRBJ2-7	SVRTGEAYEQY
TRBV10-2	TRBJ2-7	ASGGGGGYEQY
TRBV18	TRBJ1-1	ASSLGQSNTEAF
TRBV9	TRBJ1-2	ASSVFQGVGYT
TRBV4-2	TRBJ2-7	ASSQSEGGPYEQY
TRBV11-2	TRBJ2-2	ASSLGDRGGELF
TRBV7-8	TRBJ1-1	ASSFSLLNTEAF
TRBV6-1	TRBJ2-7	ASRQTGYYEQY
TRBV19	TRBJ2-6	ASSLGGFSGANVLT
TRBV23-1	TRBJ1-1	ASTAELAF
TRBV27	TRBJ2-5	ASSLSSMYQETQY
TRBV6-5	TRBJ1-1	ASSSTPNTEAF
TRBV19	TRBJ1-3	ASRGGRFGNTIY
TRBV2	TRBJ2-2	ASSRSPGELF
TRBV5-1	TRBJ2-5	ASSAGTSGVYQETQY
TRBV5-8	TRBJ1-2	ASSLAERTYGYT
TRBV19	TRBJ1-3	ATRTGGNTIY
TRBV10-3	TRBJ2-1	AISQGQGARDEQF
TRBV11-2	TRBJ2-7	ASSLEIESTYEQY
TRBV21-1	TRBJ2-3	ASSNDLAVADTQY
TRBV14	TRBJ2-7	ASSHSAWGRHEQY
TRBV18	TRBJ2-2	ASSLGLAGNTGELF
TRBV18	TRBJ1-2	ASSGNTYGYT
TRBV4-1	TRBJ1-1	ASSQALDRDTEAF
TRBV5-1	TRBJ2-2	ASSTSGQGVNTGELF
TRBV9	TRBJ2-5	ASSVGLAGGGETQY
TRBV5-8	TRBJ1-2	ASSLGQVYGYT
TRBV2	TRBJ1-2	ASSSAGLADRQKRYT
TRBV6-5	TRBJ2-7	ASSYSYYNRYEQY